The clone carrying this T cell receptor beta chain was counted only a few times. Its matching antigen is unknown. The PCR had 60 Vbeta and 13 Jbeta primers. Using immunoSEQ multiplex PCR, the repertoire was profiled, and TCRdb retains in-frame clones only, with some absent. The table includes roughly 110,000 clones, around 61% detected once. This sample is drawn from a study of cytomegalovirus exposure and HLA in healthy donors. Study results and limitations: Presence/absence analyses assumed roughly uniform sequencing depth across donors.

The junction had 6 bases not matched to a gene; V was cut back by 3 bases and J by 9 bases. The CDR3 extends over 14 amino acids. In germline, CDR1 is KGHSH, CDR2 LQKENI. V and J are TRBV18 and TRBJ2-1; 9 positions match TRBD2. The source is a woman aged 30 to 39 in good health and CMV-seronegative. Source material: PBMCs. The CDR3 loop is CASSPSGSDGEQFF. DNA for the CDR3: TGTGCCAGCTCACCTAGCGGGAGTGATGGTGAGCAGTTCTTC.